This T cell receptor beta chain came from a study of OX40 agonist ivuxolimab in advanced cancers. Assay used: immunoSEQ multiplex PCR; TCRdb lists only in-frame clones, some missing. Seen here are approximately 77,000 clones, roughly four fifths observed once, and the top ten hold around 0.5%. This CDR3 has 15 residues. Germline loops: CDR1 SGDLS, CDR2 YYNGEE. Trimming at V came to 6 bases and at J to 1 base, leaving 8 bases not matched to a gene. This clone was picked up one time. Sequencing was performed on CD4+ or CD8+ T cells sorted from blood, taken in a trial of the OX40 agonist ivuxolimab. The V gene is TRBV9, the J gene TRBJ2-3; 7 bases line up with TRBD2. This TCR derives from an adult with an advanced solid tumor such as melanoma, head and neck, liver or kidney cancer. CDR3 region: CASTPRGDRTDTQYF. The CDR3 DNA follows: TGTGCCAGCACCCCCCGGGGGGACCGCACAGATACGCAGTATTTT. Complete variable domain (other parts from reference TRBV9 and TRBJ2-3): DSGVTQTPKHLITATGQRVTLRCSPRSGDLSVYWYQQSLDQGLQFLIQYYNGEERAKGNILERFSAQQFPDLHSELNLSSLELGDSALYFCASTPRGDRTDTQYFGPGTRLTVL.